The text below deals with one TCR beta chain. V gave up 2 bases and J gave up 7 bases, with 11 bases separating them. CDR1 is MNHNS, CDR2 SASEGT, per germline. The CDR3 consists of 13 residues. TCR beta CDR3 regions were amplified from RNA transcripts. Carried out on the TCR CDR3, a first-round RT-PCR used the HTBI primer set. TCRdb redid the calling of the multiplex PCR reads with MiXCR, one entry per CDR3 protein. The data contain hundreds of thousands of distinct CDR3 sequences, about 15% of them seen just once; the ten biggest clones take up 4% to 5.5%. This sample is drawn from a study of T cells in Graves' hyperthyroidism and ophthalmopathy.

Sequenced material: blood. The sequence derives from a woman between 35 and 50 years old with Graves' ophthalmopathy. The chain couples TRBV6-1 to TRBJ1-1, with a possible D match to TRBD1 (5 bases). The CDR3 reads CASSERQPFEAFF. In DNA form, the CDR3 reads TGTGCCAGCAGTGAAAGACAGCCATTTGAAGCTTTCTTT.